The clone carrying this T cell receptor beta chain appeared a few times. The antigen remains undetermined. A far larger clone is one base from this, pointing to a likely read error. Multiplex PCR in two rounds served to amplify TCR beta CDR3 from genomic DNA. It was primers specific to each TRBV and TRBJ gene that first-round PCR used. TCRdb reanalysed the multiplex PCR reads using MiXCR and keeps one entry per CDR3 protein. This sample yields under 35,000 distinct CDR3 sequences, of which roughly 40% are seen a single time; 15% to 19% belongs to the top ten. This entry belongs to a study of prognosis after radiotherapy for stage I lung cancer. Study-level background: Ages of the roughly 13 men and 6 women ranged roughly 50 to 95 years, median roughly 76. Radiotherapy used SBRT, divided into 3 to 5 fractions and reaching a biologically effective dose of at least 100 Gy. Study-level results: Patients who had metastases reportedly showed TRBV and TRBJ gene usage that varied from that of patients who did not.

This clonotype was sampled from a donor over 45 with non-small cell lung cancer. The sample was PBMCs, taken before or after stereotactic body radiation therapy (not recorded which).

The CDR3 DNA follows: TGTGCCAGCAGTCCGCACGGGACAGGGGGCTCCTACGAGAAGTACTTC. Its protein is CASSPHGTGGSYEKYF. This chain links TRBV12-3 or TRBV12-4 with TRBJ2-7; TRBD1 matches 12 bases. CDR3 length: 16 amino acids.